This T cell receptor (beta chain) was sequenced in a study of prognosis after radiotherapy for stage I lung cancer. Study in general: Without exception, patients with non-small cell lung cancer were deemed medically inoperable. Overall study findings and caveats: Counts of unique TCR clones fell following stereotactic body radiation therapy, median roughly 9,900 versus 7,200. Tumor-specific status of the expanded TCR clones was not determined in the analysis.

Multiplex PCR, run in two rounds, amplified TCR beta CDR3 from genomic DNA. Initially, in first-round PCR, primers specific to each TRBV and TRBJ gene were used. TCRdb passed the multiplex PCR reads through MiXCR, listing each CDR3 protein once. The sample carries under 25,000 distinct CDR3 sequences, around half recorded once. There are 14 residues in the CDR3. CDR1 and CDR2 (germline): DFQATT, SNEGSKA (reference sequence). Trimming cost V 0 bases and J 2 bases, with 7 bases left between them. Two separate time points each saw a draw of approximately 5.4 milliliters of peripheral blood. Remarks on this clonotype: Its target is not known.

The chain links TRBV20-1 to TRBJ2-2, with D uncertain. The receptor was isolated from a donor over 45 with non-small cell lung cancer. The material was PBMCs, obtained before or after stereotactic body radiation therapy (not recorded which). Here the CDR3 reads CSARDLLNTGELFF. Here the CDR3 DNA reads TGCAGTGCTAGAGATCTCCTTAACACCGGGGAGCTGTTTTTT.